The 27 T cell receptor beta chains presented below share a single source sample, sequenced in a study of PD-1 blockade in classical Hodgkin lymphoma (dated by TCRdb to the early 2020s). Library preparation was by the immunoSEQ multiplex PCR assay. The immuneACCESS repertoire file appears here via TCRdb, limited to in-frame rearrangements. These files lack a portion of the clones; in checked studies, under half of the deficit traces to unresolved V genes, and the cause of the others is not known. This sample lists tens of thousands of clones; more than 80% were detected once. More than 2% of the sample rests with the top ten. The sample's time point label, decoded: cycle 4 day 1 (C4D1), after 6 weeks of nivolumab. Every trial patient had relapsed after autologous stem cell transplantation, and cohorts A, B and C differed in prior brentuximab vedotin exposure. Using a Miltenyi CD4+ T cell isolation kit, CD4+ T cells were purified from thawed PBMCs through magnetic negative selection.

The sequencing used CD4+ T cells from blood, collected before the fourth cycle of nivolumab. Source of these receptors: a human donor with classical Hodgkin lymphoma.

This clone was recorded once. This chain connects TRBV6-1 to TRBJ2-3; weak D call: TRBD2 (5 bases). The CDR3 is 16 residues long. Trimming cost V 1 base and J 2 bases, with 13 bases left between them. Looked up from germline, CDR1 is MNHNS and CDR2 is SASEGT. The CDR3 sequence is CASSEGSAVITDTQYF. The CDR3 DNA follows: TGTGCCAGCAGTGAAGGGTCAGCGGTGATCACAGATACGCAGTATTTT.

The rearrangement joins TRBV9 to TRBJ2-2, with D perhaps TRBD1 (5 bases). The CDR3 contains 14 residues. Per germline, CDR1 SGDLS and CDR2 YYNGEE. Deletions cut 0 bases from V and 5 bases from J, with 8 bases between. CDR3 region: CASSVGAGTGELFF. DNA for the CDR3: TGTGCCAGCAGCGTAGGGGCAGGGACCGGGGAGCTGTTTTTT.

The CDR3 DNA is TGTGCCAGCAGAACAAAAGACATTCAGTACTTC. It specifies CASRTKDIQYF. The chain couples TRBV25-1 to TRBJ2-4; no definite D call. V lost 6 bases to trimming and J lost 8 bases, with 8 bases between them. Looked up from germline, CDR1 is MGHDK and CDR2 is SYGVNS. The CDR3 runs 11 residues.

The count of this clone is one. This sequence joins TRBV28 and TRBJ2-7; no definite D call. Germline CDR1 and CDR2: MDHEN and SYDVKM. The CDR3 is 10 residues long. Trimming removed 8 bases from V and 5 bases from J, with 7 bases in between. This chain's CDR3 is CASGRNEQYF. The CDR3 DNA follows: TGTGCCAGCGGAAGAAACGAGCAGTACTTC. Supplemented by reference TRBV28 and TRBJ2-7, the full variable domain reads DVKVTQSSRYLVKRTGEKVFLECVQDMDHENMFWYRQDPGLGLRLIYFSYDVKMKEKGDIPEGYSVSREKKERFSLILESASTNQTSMYLCASGRNEQYFGPGTRLTVT.

The sample holds one count of this clone. The genes are TRBV27 and TRBJ2-1, with a weak D call TRBD2 (5 bases). Between the trimmed V and J ends, which lost 3 bases and 4 bases, there was a span of 16 bases. This CDR3 is built from 16 residues. Germline CDR1 MNHEY, CDR2 SMNVEV (reference sequence). The CDR3 sequence: CASSFSGSGTYNEQFF. The CDR3 DNA follows: TGTGCCAGCAGTTTCTCCGGAAGCGGCACGTACAATGAGCAGTTCTTC.

The V gene is TRBV6-5, the J gene TRBJ1-2; maybe TRBD1 (6 bases). Germline CDR1 and CDR2: MNHEY and SVGAGI. The ends were cut back, 0 bases at V and 7 bases at J, with 18 bases in the middle. The CDR3 runs to 16 residues. CDR3 DNA sequence: TGTGCCAGCAGTTACTCGGGGGGCCATTTAGGAGGTGGCTACACCTTC. Translating gives CASSYSGGHLGGGYTF.

The V and J genes are TRBV6-1 and TRBJ2-7; D uncertain. CDR1 MNHNS and CDR2 SASEGT come from the germline V gene. The CDR3 covers 14 residues. Between the trimmed V and J ends, which lost 4 bases and 2 bases, there was a span of 12 bases. CDR3 nucleotides: TGTGCCAGCAGTGCCCTAAGTCCCCCCTACGAGCAGTACTTC. Protein product: CASSALSPPYEQYF.

The chain joins TRBV6-5 to TRBJ2-7; TRBD1 might be the D (6 bases). CDR1 and CDR2 (germline): MNHEY, SVGAGI. With 0 bases removed from V and 1 base from J, the gap between germline ends came to 7 bases. The CDR3 totals 14 residues. CDR3 in DNA: TGTGCCAGCAGTTACTCCGGACAGTCCTACGAGCAGTACTTC. Translating gives CASSYSGQSYEQYF.

The chain combines TRBV7-2 with TRBJ2-5, with 7 positions matching TRBD1. The CDR3 totals 13 residues. V lost 2 bases, J lost 4 bases, and 1 base stayed unmatched. Germline-derived CDR1 and CDR2 are SGHTA and FQGNSA. The CDR3 DNA reads as TGTGCCAGCAGCTTATACAGGGGAGAGACCCAGTACTTC. This codes for CASSLYRGETQYF.

The CDR3 nucleotides read TGTGCCAGCAGCTCCAGAAGCGAGCAGTACTTC. Translated: CASSSRSEQYF. The chain carries TRBV6-6 and TRBJ2-7; no firm D call. Trimming took 6 bases from V and 6 from J, leaving 9 bases between them. CDR3 size: 11 residues. Germline assignment: CDR1 MNHNY and CDR2 SVGAGI (reference sequence).

CDR3 amino acids: CASRLQGKVYGYTF. Here the CDR3 DNA reads TGTGCCAGCAGGTTACAAGGAAAGGTCTATGGCTACACCTTC. This chain uses TRBV28 with TRBJ1-2; D gene ambiguous. CDR3 length: 14 amino acids. Germline values: CDR1 MDHEN, CDR2 SYDVKM. V lost 6 bases to trimming and J lost 4 bases, with 15 bases between them.

V is TRBV7-6 and J is TRBJ2-1; D remains unclear. Trimming cost V 5 bases and J 8 bases, with 7 bases left between them. The CDR3 runs to 11 residues. From germline, CDR1 is SGHVS and CDR2 FNYEAQ. CDR3 amino acids: CASSPLDEQFF. In DNA form, the CDR3 reads TGTGCCAGCAGCCCATTGGATGAGCAGTTCTTC.

The V and J genes are TRBV4-1 and TRBJ2-4; the match to TRBD1 covers 10 bases. CDR3 length equals 17 residues. The V gene end was trimmed by 2 bases and the J gene end by 7 bases; junction bases not matched to a gene: 11. The germline V gene has CDR1 MGHRA and CDR2 YSYEKL. CDR3: CASSQIGPGQGRNIQYF. The DNA for the CDR3 is TGCGCCAGCAGCCAAATTGGCCCGGGACAGGGGAGGAACATTCAGTACTTC.

The chain links TRBV6-1 to TRBJ2-2; TRBD2 agrees at 7 bases. CDR3 size: 15 residues. Looked up from germline, CDR1 is MNHNS and CDR2 is SASEGT. The V and J ends lost 7 bases and 6 bases, in that order; junction bases with no gene match: 11. The CDR3 sequence is CASKGGRAYAGELFF. CDR3 DNA: TGTGCCAGCAAGGGAGGGAGGGCCTATGCCGGGGAGCTGTTTTTT.

J is TRBJ2-7 and V is TRBV7-9, with D perhaps matching TRBD2 (6 bases). The CDR3 totals 15 residues. Trimming took off 4 bases at V and 2 bases at J, with 15 bases between the two ends. Germline V gene lookup returns CDR1 SEHNR and CDR2 FQNEAQ (reference sequence). CDR3 sequence reads: CASSSTTGDPYEQYF. CDR3 DNA sequence: TGTGCCAGCAGCTCCACCACGGGGGACCCCTACGAGCAGTACTTC.

V is TRBV7-9 and J is TRBJ2-5; D is ambiguous. Deletions cut 3 bases from V and 4 bases from J, with 12 bases between. Germline V CDR1 and CDR2: SEHNR, FQNEAQ (reference sequence). This CDR3 comprises 14 residues. The CDR3 is CASSFGVSGETQYF. CDR3 DNA sequence: TGTGCCAGCAGCTTTGGAGTTTCTGGAGAGACCCAGTACTTC.

V and J are TRBV18 and TRBJ2-1; D not resolved. Germline V gene sequence: CDR1 KGHSH, CDR2 LQKENI. Trimming stripped 4 bases from V and 1 base from J, with 20 bases between. The CDR3 runs to 18 residues. CDR3 nucleotides: TGTGCCAGCTCACAAACGGGCCCCATAGGAGCTTCCTACAATGAGCAGTTCTTC. Protein: CASSQTGPIGASYNEQFF.

This chain uses TRBV19 with TRBJ1-1; D ambiguous. V was clipped by 1 base and J by 6 bases, with 15 bases between them. Germline loops: CDR1 LNHDA, CDR2 SQIVND (reference sequence). The CDR3 extends over 15 amino acids. The CDR3 spells CASSIVAGPGSEAFF. DNA for the CDR3: TGTGCCAGTAGTATAGTCGCAGGACCTGGCTCTGAAGCTTTCTTT.

This clone has a handful of counts. This chain joins TRBV5-4 and TRBJ2-4; no clear D. The CDR3 loop spans 14 amino acids. Germline CDR1 reads SGHNT; CDR2 reads YYREEE (reference sequence). V shed 1 base and J shed 0 bases, with 5 bases lying between them. CDR3 nucleotide sequence: TGTGCCAGCAGCTTGACGGGAGCCAAAAACATTCAGTACTTC. Translated, it gives CASSLTGAKNIQYF.

Only one count was recorded for this clone. This chain joins TRBV12-5 and TRBJ2-1, with D hard to call. Germline V lookup: CDR1 LGHNT, CDR2 FRNRAP. With 4 bases removed from V and 10 bases from J, the gap between germline ends came to 17 bases. The CDR3 runs to 14 residues. CDR3 residues: CASGSVWNLREQFF. The CDR3 DNA reads TGTGCTAGTGGTTCGGTCTGGAATCTTCGGGAGCAGTTCTTC.

The chain recombines TRBV6-5 with TRBJ2-7; D not resolved. Germline CDR1 MNHEY, CDR2 SVGAGI. The length of the CDR3 is 11 residues. The V end was cut by 0 bases, the J end by 7 bases, with 4 bases between. DNA of the CDR3: TGTGCCAGCAGTTACTCAGCTGAGCAGTACTTC. As protein: CASSYSAEQYF.

The chain couples TRBV7-6 to TRBJ1-4, with 7 bases aligning to TRBD1. V lost 4 bases and J lost 8; bases outside the gene matches: 13. The CDR3 totals 16 residues. From germline, CDR1 is SGHVS and CDR2 FNYEAQ. CDR3 residues: CASSSFGQATPEKLFF. CDR3 sequence (DNA): TGTGCCAGCAGCTCTTTCGGACAGGCCACCCCAGAAAAACTGTTTTTT.

J is TRBJ2-2 and V is TRBV11-2; 7 bases are a match to TRBD2. The J segment lost 1 base and the V segment lost 0 bases, leaving 14 bases of the junction unmatched. Germline V gives CDR1 SGHAT, CDR2 FQNNGV. The CDR3 extends over 20 amino acids. The CDR3 loop is CASSLEDGAYGRRNTGELFF. The DNA for the CDR3 is TGTGCCAGCAGCTTAGAGGATGGGGCTTACGGGAGGAGGAACACCGGGGAGCTGTTTTTT.

This clone showed up just a few times. This chain joins TRBV14 and TRBJ2-7, with 11 bases fitting TRBD2. This CDR3 has 15 residues. Germline CDR1 SGHDN, CDR2 FVKESK. V lost 4 bases to trimming and J lost 6 bases; unmatched junction nucleotides: 8. Here the CDR3 DNA reads TGTGCCAGCAGCCCCTTAGCACTAGCGGGGGCCGAGCAGTACTTC. Translating it yields CASSPLALAGAEQYF.

This chain uses TRBV30 with TRBJ2-2, with TRBD2 matching 10 bases. The germline V gene encodes CDR1 GTSNPN and CDR2 SVGIG (reference sequence). CDR3 length: 17 amino acids. J was trimmed by 1 base and V by 4 bases; bases with no gene match: 9. In nucleotides, the CDR3 is TGTGCCTGGACCCGAGGGTCTAGCGGGAGGAACACCGGGGAGCTGTTTTTT. The encoded protein is CAWTRGSSGRNTGELFF.

This chain joins TRBV7-2 and TRBJ2-2; D is unclear. Trimming shortened V by 1 base and J by 5 bases, and 2 bases separated the two germline ends. The CDR3 loop spans 12 amino acids. In germline, CDR1 is SGHTA, CDR2 FQGNSA. CDR3 in DNA: TGTGCCAGCAGCTTAGATACCGGGGAGCTGTTTTTT. Its protein product is CASSLDTGELFF.

Here the CDR3 reads CATGRKNIQYF. CDR3 in DNA: TGTGCCACCGGGCGGAAAAACATTCAGTACTTC. The V gene is TRBV19, the J gene TRBJ2-4; D is unclear. Germline V gene lookup returns CDR1 LNHDA and CDR2 SQIVND (reference sequence). Trimming stripped 10 bases from V and 4 bases from J, with 8 bases between. The CDR3 runs to 11 residues.